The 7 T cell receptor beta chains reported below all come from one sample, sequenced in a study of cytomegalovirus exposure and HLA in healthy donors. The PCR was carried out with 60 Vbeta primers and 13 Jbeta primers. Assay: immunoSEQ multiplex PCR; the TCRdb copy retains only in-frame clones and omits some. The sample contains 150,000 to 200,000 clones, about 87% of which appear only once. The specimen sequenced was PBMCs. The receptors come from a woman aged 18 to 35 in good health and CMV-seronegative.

The CDR3 spells CAIKYSFYTF. For the CDR3, the DNA is TGTGCCATCAAATATAGTTTCTACACCTTC. V usage is TRBV6-1 and J usage is TRBJ1-2; D gene ambiguous. With 10 bases removed from V and 10 bases from J, the gap between germline ends came to 13 bases. The CDR3 spans 10 residues. CDR1 MNHNS and CDR2 SASEGT come from the germline V gene.

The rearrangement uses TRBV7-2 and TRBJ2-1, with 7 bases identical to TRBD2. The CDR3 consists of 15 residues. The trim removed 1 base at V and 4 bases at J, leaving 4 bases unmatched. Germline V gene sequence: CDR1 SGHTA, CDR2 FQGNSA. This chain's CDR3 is CASSLEWGGYNEQFF. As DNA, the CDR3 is TGTGCCAGCAGCTTAGAGTGGGGGGGTTACAATGAGCAGTTCTTC.

This CDR3 is CASSFGLDNEQFF. As DNA, the CDR3 is TGTGCCAGCAGCTTCGGACTGGACAATGAGCAGTTCTTC. The V and J genes are TRBV7-2 and TRBJ2-1, with a tentative D call TRBD2 (5 bases). The CDR3 is 13 amino acids. Trimming shortened V by 3 bases and J by 5 bases, and 8 bases separated the two germline ends. Germline V lookup: CDR1 SGHTA, CDR2 FQGNSA.

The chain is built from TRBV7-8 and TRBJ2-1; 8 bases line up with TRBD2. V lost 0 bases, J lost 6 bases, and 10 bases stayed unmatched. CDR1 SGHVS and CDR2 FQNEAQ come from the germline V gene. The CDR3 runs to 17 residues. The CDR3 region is CASSLAGWSGSFNEQFF. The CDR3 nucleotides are TGTGCCAGCAGCTTAGCCGGGTGGAGCGGGAGTTTCAATGAGCAGTTCTTC.

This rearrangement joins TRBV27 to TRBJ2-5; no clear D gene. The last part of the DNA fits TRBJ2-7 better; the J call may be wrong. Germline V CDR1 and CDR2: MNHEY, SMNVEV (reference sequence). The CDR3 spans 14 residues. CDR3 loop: CASSPLPPSYEQYF. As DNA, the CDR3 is TGTGCCAGCAGCCCTCTTCCGCCGTCCTACGAGCAGTACTTC.

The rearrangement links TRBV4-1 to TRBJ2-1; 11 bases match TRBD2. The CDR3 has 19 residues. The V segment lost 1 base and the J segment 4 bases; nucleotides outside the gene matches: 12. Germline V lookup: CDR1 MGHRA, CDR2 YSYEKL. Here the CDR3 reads CASSQVPPQTSGEYNEQFF. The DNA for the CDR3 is TGCGCCAGCAGCCAAGTCCCCCCGCAGACTAGCGGGGAGTACAATGAGCAGTTCTTC.

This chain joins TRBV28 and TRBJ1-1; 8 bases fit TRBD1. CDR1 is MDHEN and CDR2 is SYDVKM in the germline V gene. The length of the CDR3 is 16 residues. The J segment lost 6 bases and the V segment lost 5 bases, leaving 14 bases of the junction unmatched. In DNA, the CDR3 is TGTGCCAGCAGTCGACTCCCAGGGACAGGTGAGGCTGAAGCTTTCTTT. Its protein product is CASSRLPGTGEAEAFF. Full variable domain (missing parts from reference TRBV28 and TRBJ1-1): DVKVTQSSRYLVKRTGEKVFLECVQDMDHENMFWYRQDPGLGLRLIYFSYDVKMKEKGDIPEGYSVSREKKERFSLILESASTNQTSMYLCASSRLPGTGEAEAFFGQGTRLTVV.